Following are 6 T cell receptor beta chains from one sample sequenced in a study of blood T cell repertoires in COVID-19 (TCRdb year 2020). The library relied on the immunoSEQ multiplex PCR assay. TCRdb's version of the immuneACCESS table is confined to in-frame rearrangements and falls short of the full clone set. An unresolved V gene accounts for under half of the shortfall where checked; the remainder is of unknown origin. The sample table shows approximately 120,000 clones, and over 70% are seen once. The ten largest clones add up to 5.5% to 8.5% of the sample. The material sequenced was peripheral blood. These receptors originate from a woman aged 45-60 years with acute or convalescent COVID-19.

This chain connects TRBV5-4 to TRBJ1-1; D possibly corresponds to TRBD1 (6 bases). Germline V gene data show CDR1 as SGHNT and CDR2 as YYREEE (reference sequence). Trimming pared 7 bases from V and 1 base from J, leaving 11 bases between. The CDR3 contains 13 residues. In DNA form, the CDR3 reads TGTGCCAGCGGGTGGACAGAGAACACTGAAGCTTTCTTT. Its translation: CASGWTENTEAFF.

The chain has TRBV27 and TRBJ1-5; TRBD1 agrees at 7 bases. The CDR3 length is 13 residues. Germline V gives CDR1 MNHEY, CDR2 SMNVEV (reference sequence). V trimming: 5 bases; J trimming: 2 bases; junction bases outside the gene matches: 0. CDR3 residues: CASSQGGNQPQHF. The DNA of the CDR3 is TGTGCCAGCAGTCAGGGGGGCAATCAGCCCCAGCATTTT.

This chain links TRBV7-9 with TRBJ1-4; D is perhaps TRBD1 (6 bases). Trimming shortened V by 6 bases and J by 0 bases, and 11 bases separated the two germline ends. The germline V gene has CDR1 SEHNR and CDR2 FQNEAQ (reference sequence). The CDR3 totals 15 residues. CDR3 bases: TGTGCCAGCAGTTCAACAGGGACAACTAATGAAAAACTGTTTTTT. Residues: CASSSTGTTNEKLFF.

This chain connects TRBV9 to TRBJ2-1; no firm D call. Trimming cost V 2 bases and J 8 bases, with 11 bases left between them. CDR1 and CDR2 from the germline V gene are SGDLS and YYNGEE. The CDR3 length is 13 residues. CDR3 bases: TGTGCCAGCAGCGTCCGGTCGAGCGATGAGCAGTTCTTC. Protein sequence: CASSVRSSDEQFF.

This clone has just one count. The V call is TRBV9, the J call TRBJ1-3, with TRBD1 matching 9 bases. Per germline, CDR1 SGDLS and CDR2 YYNGEE. V dropped 2 bases and J dropped 3; count of bases not matched to a gene: 18. The CDR3 spans 20 residues. This chain's CDR3 is CASSVNEGTGRNSGGNTIYF. The CDR3 nucleotides read TGTGCCAGCAGCGTCAATGAGGGGACAGGGAGAAATTCTGGTGGAAACACCATATATTTT. Full variable domain (rest looked up from reference TRBV9 and TRBJ1-3): DSGVTQTPKHLITATGQRVTLRCSPRSGDLSVYWYQQSLDQGLQFLIQYYNGEERAKGNILERFSAQQFPDLHSELNLSSLELGDSALYFCASSVNEGTGRNSGGNTIYFGEGSWLTVV.

J is TRBJ1-3 and V is TRBV3-1 (or the pseudogene TRBV3-2); D call uncertain. V was pared by 2 bases and J by 0 bases, with 8 bases between. The CDR3 runs to 15 residues. From germline, CDR1 is LGHDT and CDR2 YNNKEL (reference sequence). The CDR3: CASSQFGNSGNTIYF. Here the CDR3 DNA reads TGTGCCAGCAGCCAATTCGGTAACTCTGGAAACACCATATATTTT.